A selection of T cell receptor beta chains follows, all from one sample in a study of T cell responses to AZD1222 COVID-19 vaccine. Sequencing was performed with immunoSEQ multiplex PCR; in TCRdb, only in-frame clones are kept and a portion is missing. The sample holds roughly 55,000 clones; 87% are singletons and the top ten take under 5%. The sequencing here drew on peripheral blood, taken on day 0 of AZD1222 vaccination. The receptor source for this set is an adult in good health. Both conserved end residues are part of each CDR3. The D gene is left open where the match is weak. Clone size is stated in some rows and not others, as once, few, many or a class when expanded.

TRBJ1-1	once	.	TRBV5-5	CASSLLVGTEAFF	TGTGCCAGCAGCTTGTTAGTTGGGACTGAAGCTTTCTTT
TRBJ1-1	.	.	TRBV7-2	CASSHPRNTEAFF	TGTGCCAGCAGTCACCCCCGGAACACTGAAGCTTTCTTT
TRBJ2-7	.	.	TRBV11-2	CASSFFRGAYEQYF	TGTGCCAGCAGCTTTTTCCGGGGAGCCTACGAGCAGTACTTC
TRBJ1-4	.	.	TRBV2	CASSDPLQNEKLFF	TGTGCCAGCAGTGATCCCCTCCAGAACGAAAAACTGTTTTTT
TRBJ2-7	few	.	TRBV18	CASSLNGAESSYEQYF	TGTGCCAGCTCACTTAATGGGGCGGAGAGCTCCTACGAGCAGTACTTC
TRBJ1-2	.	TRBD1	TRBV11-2	CASSSGQGRNYGYTF	TGTGCCAGCAGCTCAGGACAGGGGAGAAACTATGGCTACACCTTC
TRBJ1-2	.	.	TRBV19	CASTLPGAASNYGYTF	TGTGCCAGTACCCTCCCCGGGGCAGCTTCTAACTATGGCTACACCTTC
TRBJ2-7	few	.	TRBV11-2	CASSSGLFYYEQYF	TGTGCCAGCAGCTCGGGCCTATTTTACTACGAGCAGTACTTC
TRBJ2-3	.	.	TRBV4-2	CASTTHRGGAGDTQYF	TGTGCCAGCACCACTCACAGGGGGGGGGCCGGAGATACGCAGTATTTT
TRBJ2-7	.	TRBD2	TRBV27	CASRTSGDYEQYF	TGTGCCAGCAGGACTAGCGGGGATTACGAGCAGTACTTC
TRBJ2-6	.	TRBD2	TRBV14	CASGGGPGANVLTF	TGTGCCAGCGGGGGGGGTCCTGGGGCCAACGTCCTGACTTTC
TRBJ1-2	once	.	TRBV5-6	CASSGGAGRGYTF	TGTGCCAGCAGTGGTGGGGCGGGGAGAGGCTACACCTTC
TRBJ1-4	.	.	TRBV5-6	CASSLVDSHMTTNEKLFF	TGTGCCAGCAGCTTGGTGGACTCCCACATGACCACTAATGAAAAACTGTTTTTT
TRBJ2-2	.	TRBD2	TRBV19	CASSIFPGGRYTGELFF	TGTGCCAGTAGTATATTCCCGGGGGGGCGATACACCGGGGAGCTGTTTTTT
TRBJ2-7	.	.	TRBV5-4	CASSSSEAHEQYF	TGTGCCAGCAGCTCAAGTGAGGCCCACGAGCAGTACTTC
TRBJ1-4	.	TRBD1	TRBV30	CAWMVQGVATNEKLFF	TGTGCCTGGATGGTGCAGGGGGTTGCAACTAATGAAAAACTGTTTTTT
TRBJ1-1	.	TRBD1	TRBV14	CASSHDRGGTEAFF	TGTGCCAGCAGCCATGACAGGGGAGGCACTGAAGCTTTCTTT